This T cell receptor (beta chain) was identified in a study of cytomegalovirus exposure and HLA in healthy donors. Whole-study results and caveats: TCR beta V segments were, for the most part, productive about 87% or about 30% of the time in an earlier analysis.

Details on this clone: Its antigen is as yet unknown.

Germline values: CDR1 SNHLY, CDR2 FYNNEI. The CDR3 loop spans 13 amino acids. V was pared by 6 bases and J by 4 bases, with 12 bases between. The PCR contained 60 Vbeta and 13 Jbeta primers. Method: immunoSEQ multiplex PCR; TCRdb's copy keeps in-frame clones and lacks some. This sample's table reports 95,000 to 150,000 clones. Healthy bone marrow donors made up the donors. The clonotype was recovered from a young man in good health and CMV-seronegative. V is TRBV2 and J is TRBJ1-1; D uncertain. Sequencing was done on a sample of PBMCs. CDR3 sequence reads: CASRKEGATEAFF. The CDR3 region has the DNA TGTGCCAGCAGAAAAGAGGGTGCCACTGAAGCTTTCTTT.